This entry lists 28 T cell receptor beta chains sequenced from one sample in a study of response to subunit inactivated influenza vaccine. Using its own MiXCR run on the RT-PCR reads, TCRdb lists one record per CDR3 protein. This repertoire shows 750,000 to 850,000 distinct CDR3 sequences, less than 20% found once; its top ten account for 11%. This specimen consisted of PBMCs from blood, obtained around 5 days after vaccination. The receptors stem from a man aged 50-60 years who received an inactivated influenza vaccine.

This clonotype was counted a few times. The chain couples TRBV6-2 or TRBV6-3 to TRBJ2-7; D unclear. V was trimmed by 6 bases and J by 4 bases, leaving 13 bases between them. CDR3 length equals 13 residues. CDR1 and CDR2 (germline): MNHEY, SVGEGT. This CDR3 is CASSPSGLYEQYF. The CDR3 DNA sequence: TGTGCCAGCAGCCCATCCGGGCTTTACGAGCAGTACTTC.

The chain joins TRBV5-4 to TRBJ2-1, with TRBD2 identical over 8 bases. J gave up 4 bases and V 4 bases, and 10 bases lay outside the gene matches. Germline values: CDR1 SGHNT, CDR2 YYREEE (reference sequence). The CDR3 contains 16 residues. CDR3 sequence: CASSAGGDYKYNEQFF. CDR3 DNA sequence: TGTGCCAGCAGCGCCGGGGGGGACTACAAATACAATGAGCAGTTCTTC.

This clonotype was observed a few times. The chain's CDR3 is CASSQQGRVGYTF. Written as DNA, the CDR3 is TGTGCCAGCAGCCAACAGGGGCGGGTTGGCTACACCTTC. The chain carries TRBV3-1 and TRBJ1-2; D is possibly TRBD1 (6 bases). CDR1 and CDR2 from the germline V gene are LGHDT and YNNKEL (reference sequence). The V end lost 2 bases, the J end lost 7 bases, and 11 bases lay between the germline ends. The CDR3 is 13 residues long.

V and J are TRBV11-2 and TRBJ2-1; 9 nucleotides match TRBD2. The ends lost 3 bases at V and 3 bases at J; junction bases unmatched: 15. Germline V gives CDR1 SGHAT, CDR2 FQNNGV. The CDR3 sequence is 19 residues long. Here the CDR3 reads CASSLQGFPGTSSYNEQFF. CDR3 bases: TGTGCCAGCAGCTTGCAGGGTTTTCCCGGGACTAGCAGCTACAATGAGCAGTTCTTC.

J is TRBJ1-3 and V is TRBV20-1; D is undetermined. Germline values: CDR1 DFQATT, CDR2 SNEGSKA (reference sequence). V lost 4 bases to trimming and J lost 0 bases, with 10 bases between them. The CDR3 consists of 14 residues. As DNA, the CDR3 is TGCAGTGCTATAACTGCCGGCTCTGGAAACACCATATATTTT. This translates into CSAITAGSGNTIYF.

This clonotype was seen only a few times. V and J are TRBV4-3 and TRBJ1-3; D is uncertain. The germline gives CDR1 LGHNA, CDR2 YSLEER. V was cut by 0 bases and J by 0 bases, with 12 bases left in between. This CDR3 comprises 17 residues. CDR3 in amino acids: CASSQDKVGRSGNTIYF. The CDR3 region has the DNA TGCGCCAGCAGCCAAGATAAGGTCGGGCGCTCTGGAAACACCATATATTTT.

Worth noting for this clonotype: A read error may be the cause here, since a much bigger clone is one base away. V usage is TRBV12-3 or TRBV12-4 and J usage is TRBJ2-1, with D unresolved. The CDR3 covers 13 residues. The V gene lost 11 bases and the J gene lost 10 bases, with 21 bases spanning the gap. The CDR3 here is CACTEREGGEQFF. Written as DNA, the CDR3 is TGTGCCTGCACCGAACGAGAAGGTGGAGAGCAGTTCTTC.

In its sample, this clonotype was seen a few times. V usage is TRBV5-1 and J usage is TRBJ2-3; 8 positions match TRBD2. Germline V gives CDR1 SGHRS, CDR2 YFSETQ. Trimming at V came to 7 bases and at J to 3 bases, leaving 7 bases not matched to a gene. The CDR3 runs to 14 residues. CDR3 protein: CASRASGLTDTQYF. In DNA form, the CDR3 reads TGCGCCAGCCGGGCTAGCGGGCTTACAGATACGCAGTATTTT.

V gene TRBV29-1 combines with J gene TRBJ2-7; 8 bases align to TRBD1. V lost 6 bases to trimming and J lost 7 bases; unmatched junction nucleotides: 8. Germline CDR1 and CDR2: SQVTM and ANQGSEA. This CDR3 region has 12 residues. The CDR3 coding sequence is TGCAGCGTCGGGACAGGTATCGGAGAGCAGTACTTC. Encoded protein: CSVGTGIGEQYF.

This clonotype occurred a few times. The V gene is TRBV24-1, the J gene TRBJ2-2; tentatively, D is TRBD1 (5 bases). Germline V gives CDR1 KGHDR, CDR2 SFDVKD. V dropped 4 bases and J dropped 2 bases, with 13 bases sitting between them. CDR3 size: 16 residues. The CDR3 here is CATSDPRQRNTGELFF. CDR3 coding DNA: TGTGCCACCAGTGACCCACGACAGAGAAACACCGGGGAGCTGTTTTTT.

This clonotype was observed a handful of times. The V gene is TRBV29-1, the J gene TRBJ2-3, with unresolved D. The germline gives CDR1 SQVTM, CDR2 ANQGSEA. The CDR3 spans 13 residues. Trimming left V 3 bases short and J 8 bases short, with 15 bases between. In nucleotides, the CDR3 is TGCAGCGTTGATTTGGCCGAACCTCCTACGCAGTATTTT. It specifies CSVDLAEPPTQYF.

This sequence joins TRBV7-2 and TRBJ2-3; 7 nucleotides agree with TRBD1. This CDR3 comprises 12 residues. V lost 9 bases and J lost 5; bases outside the gene matches: 5. CDR1 SGHTA and CDR2 FQGNSA come from the germline V gene. CDR3 nucleotide sequence: TGTGCCAGTAGGGGGCAGGTAGATACGCAGTATTTT. Encoded protein: CASRGQVDTQYF.

The chain joins TRBV7-7 to TRBJ2-5; D might be TRBD1 (6 bases). Germline V gives CDR1 SSHAT, CDR2 FNYEAQ (reference sequence). The CDR3 is made up of 16 amino acids. Trimming shortened V by 2 bases and J by 5 bases, and 18 bases separated the two germline ends. The CDR3 DNA follows: TGTGCCAGCAGCTTAACAGGCAGGGGCGTACGGGAGACCCAGTACTTC. It translates to CASSLTGRGVRETQYF.

This clonotype was counted between two and nine times. This sequence joins TRBV6-5 and TRBJ2-3; TRBD1 matches at 8 bases. Looked up from germline, CDR1 is MNHEY and CDR2 is SVGAGI. V was pared by 0 bases and J by 0 bases, with 2 bases of the junction left unmatched. The CDR3 sequence is 16 residues long. This CDR3 is CASSYSYRGSTDTQYF. The CDR3 nucleotides read TGTGCCAGCAGTTACTCGTACAGGGGGAGCACAGATACGCAGTATTTT.

This clonotype was recorded a few times. The chain carries TRBV4-3 and TRBJ2-3; 11 nucleotides agree with TRBD2. Germline V gives CDR1 LGHNA, CDR2 YSLEER. There are 14 residues in the CDR3. The V gene end was trimmed by 4 bases and the J gene end by 6 bases; junction bases not matched to a gene: 3. The CDR3 sequence is CASSLLAGDDTQYF. The CDR3 DNA sequence: TGCGCCAGCAGCCTACTAGCGGGGGATGATACGCAGTATTTT.

V usage is TRBV29-1 and J usage is TRBJ2-7; TRBD2 aligns across 8 bases. The CDR3 length is 14 residues. V was pared by 3 bases and J by 6 bases, with 10 bases of the junction left unmatched. The germline gives CDR1 SQVTM, CDR2 ANQGSEA. Here the CDR3 DNA reads TGCAGCGTTGAGCTGAGCGGGGGTTCGAGCGAGCAGTACTTC. Protein: CSVELSGGSSEQYF.

This clonotype occurred many times. This rearrangement joins TRBV4-3 to TRBJ2-1, with D unresolved. V shed 1 base and J shed 4 bases, with 8 bases lying between them. The CDR3 length is 14 residues. In germline, CDR1 is LGHNA, CDR2 YSLEER. The DNA of the CDR3 is TGCGCCAGCAGCCAAGCCGGTGGTTACAATGAGCAGTTCTTC. It is translated as CASSQAGGYNEQFF.

In its sample, this clonotype was seen a few times. The chain has TRBV6-5 and TRBJ2-5; 7 bases map to TRBD2. There are 16 residues in the CDR3. The germline V gene has CDR1 MNHEY and CDR2 SVGAGI. V lost 2 bases, J lost 6 bases, and 12 bases stayed unmatched. CDR3 in DNA: TGTGCCAGCAGTTACAACCTAGCGGCTCACGGGAAGACCCAGTACTTC. This sequence encodes CASSYNLAAHGKTQYF.

The J gene is TRBJ1-1, the V gene TRBV28, with 9 bases aligning to TRBD1. V trimming: 4 bases; J trimming: 1 base; junction bases outside the gene matches: 4. CDR1 and CDR2 (germline): MDHEN, SYDVKM. There are 15 residues in the CDR3. The CDR3, as DNA: TGTGCCAGCAGTTCTATGGGACAGGGGAACACTGAAGCTTTCTTT. Protein product: CASSSMGQGNTEAFF.

This clonotype has just a few counts. V gene TRBV20-1 combines with J gene TRBJ2-5; the D gene is possibly TRBD2 (5 bases). CDR3 length equals 15 residues. The germline CDR1 and CDR2 sequences are DFQATT and SNEGSKA (reference sequence). Trimming took 0 bases from V and 2 from J, leaving 13 bases between them. CDR3 DNA sequence: TGCAGTGCTAGAGATTTGGAGAGGGCACAAGAGACCCAGTACTTC. Protein sequence: CSARDLERAQETQYF.

The rearrangement links TRBV12-3 or TRBV12-4 to TRBJ2-3; 8 nucleotides align to TRBD2. Losses at the gene ends were 6 bases for V and 3 bases for J; bases not matched to a gene: 11. This CDR3 has 16 residues. The CDR3 bases are TGTGCCAGCAGCCCCACAAGCGGGAGCGGGACAGATACGCAGTATTTT. It specifies CASSPTSGSGTDTQYF.

The V call is TRBV5-1, the J call TRBJ2-7, with unresolved D. The V and J ends lost 2 bases and 6 bases respectively, with 12 bases between them. CDR1 and CDR2 from the germline V gene are SGHRS and YFSETQ. This CDR3 is built from 13 residues. CDR3 residues: CASSFQADREQYF. CDR3 sequence (DNA): TGCGCCAGCAGCTTTCAGGCCGATCGCGAGCAGTACTTC. Supplemented by reference TRBV5-1 and TRBJ2-7, the full variable domain reads KAGVTQTPRYLIKTRGQQVTLSCSPISGHRSVSWYQQTPGQGLQFLFEYFSETQRNKGNFPGRFSGRQFSNSRSEMNVSTLELGDSALYLCASSFQADREQYFGPGTRLTVT.

The chain has TRBV4-3 and TRBJ2-1, with D perhaps matching TRBD1 or TRBD2 (5 bases each). Germline loops: CDR1 LGHNA, CDR2 YSLEER. The V end was cut by 2 bases, the J end by 8 bases, with 13 bases between. The CDR3 is 14 residues long. The CDR3, as DNA: TGCGCCAGCAGCCAAAGGGACGGAGAGGATGAGCAGTTCTTC. This translates into CASSQRDGEDEQFF.

This sequence joins TRBV12-3 or TRBV12-4 and TRBJ1-3; 8 bases line up with TRBD1. CDR3 size: 16 residues. Trimming at V came to 5 bases and at J to 1 base, leaving 7 bases not matched to a gene. This CDR3 reads CASSATGAISGNTIYF. The CDR3 region has the DNA TGTGCCAGCAGTGCGACAGGGGCTATATCTGGAAACACCATATATTTT.

This clonotype was counted a few times. The chain links TRBV12-3 or TRBV12-4 to TRBJ2-7; the match to TRBD2 covers 10 bases. Trimming took 7 bases from V and 6 from J; bases not matched to a gene: 9. The CDR3 length is 14 residues. CDR3 sequence (DNA): TGTGCCAGCACCTATAGCGGGAGGACTTCCGAGCAGTACTTC. It translates to CASTYSGRTSEQYF.

This clonotype appeared a few times. The chain carries TRBV6-5 and TRBJ2-3; maybe TRBD2 (5 bases). This CDR3 spans 14 amino acids. Per the germline V gene, CDR1 is MNHEY and CDR2 is SVGAGI. V dropped 4 bases and J dropped 3 bases, with 11 bases sitting between them. The CDR3 spells CASSSSTTTDTQYF. CDR3 bases: TGTGCCAGCAGTTCCTCGACTACTACAGATACGCAGTATTTT.

The chain has TRBV20-1 and TRBJ2-3; D perhaps matches TRBD2 (6 bases). The CDR3 length is 16 residues. Germline V gives CDR1 DFQATT, CDR2 SNEGSKA (reference sequence). Trimming took 2 bases from V and 1 from J, leaving 16 bases between them. The CDR3 DNA reads TGCAGTGCTAGATCATTAGGTCTAGCGCGCACAGATACGCAGTATTTT. It is translated as CSARSLGLARTDTQYF.

This clonotype has ten or more counts. The J gene is TRBJ2-5, the V gene TRBV5-6; D ambiguous. The CDR3 runs 16 residues. CDR1 and CDR2 from the germline V gene are SGHDT and YYEEEE. The germline V and J ends were trimmed by 4 bases and 1 base, with 17 bases remaining between them. The DNA of the CDR3 is TGTGCCAGCAGCAGCCGGAAGCGAACACCCCAAGAGACCCAGTACTTC. Translated, it gives CASSSRKRTPQETQYF.